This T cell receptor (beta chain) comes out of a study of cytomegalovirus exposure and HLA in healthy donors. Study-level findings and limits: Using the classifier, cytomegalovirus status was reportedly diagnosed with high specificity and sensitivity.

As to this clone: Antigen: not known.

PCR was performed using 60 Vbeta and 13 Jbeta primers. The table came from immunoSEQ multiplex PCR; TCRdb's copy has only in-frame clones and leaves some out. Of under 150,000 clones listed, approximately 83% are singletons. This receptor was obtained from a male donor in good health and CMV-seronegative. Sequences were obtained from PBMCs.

The CDR3 here is CASSEMRISPLHF. The CDR3 nucleotides are TGTGCCAGCAGTGAAATGAGGATTTCACCCCTCCACTTT. The chain is built from TRBV25-1 and TRBJ1-6; D gene unclear. This CDR3 has 13 residues. V was clipped by 2 bases and J by 9 bases, with 8 bases between them. Per germline, CDR1 MGHDK and CDR2 SYGVNS. Based on the CDR3 plus reference TRBV25-1 and TRBJ1-6, the full variable domain is EADIYQTPRYLVIGTGKKITLECSQTMGHDKMYWYQQDPGMELHLIHYSYGVNSTEKGDLSSESTVSRIRTEHFPLTLESARPSHTSQYLCASSEMRISPLHFGNGTRLTVT.